This T cell receptor beta chain came from a study of blood T cell repertoires in COVID-19. About the study: Samples came from the United States, Italy and Spain, spanning acute and convalescent COVID-19. Sources were T cells, B-cell-depleted T cells, or PBMCs; the material itself was cDNA or gDNA.

Source study methods: Counts of nucleated cells, estimated from reference gene primer amplification, were obtained. TCRdb's copy holds only in-frame clones and misses some; the assay was immunoSEQ multiplex PCR. That table is the source of V, J and clone size, and D and trimming were worked out from the DNA. This sample carries 150,000 to 250,000 clones, around 79% of them seen once, and the ten largest clones take about 6.5%. It was during active infection that Seattle patients were enrolled and then longitudinally followed. V was shortened by 4 bases and J by 5 bases, with 11 bases between the two germline ends. The V gene's germline CDR1 is SGHAT and CDR2 FQNNGV. The CDR3 loop spans 13 amino acids.

This TCR was sampled from a woman aged 40 to 50 with COVID-19, enrolled during active disease. Source material: peripheral blood. The rearrangement links TRBV11-2 to TRBJ2-5; tentative D call: TRBD2 (7 bases). The CDR3 is CASSWGGRETQYF. The CDR3, as DNA: TGTGCCAGCAGCTGGGGGGGGCGGGAGACCCAGTACTTC.